Below, one T cell receptor (beta chain) is given with its context. What it recognizes is unknown. These data come from a study of CD8 T cells in ankylosing spondylitis. Libraries for TCR beta were made by quantitative 5'-RACE with molecular barcodes. Via MiXCR, TCRdb re-called the 5' RACE reads, giving one row per CDR3 protein. The sample has about 450,000 distinct CDR3 sequences, roughly 26% seen once. Findings and caveats of the study: CD8+ cells made up the disease-linked clones, which were relatively rare in peripheral blood. A number of the motif variants had already been described in reactive arthritis synovial fluid and blood. The study identified a TCR beta motif of 7 or 8 highly homologous variants that appeared characteristic of ankylosing spondylitis blood.

The source of this sequence is a male donor with ankylosing spondylitis. The sequencing sample was made of blood, either unsorted or a sorted T cell fraction (not recorded which).

The CDR3 nucleotides are TGTGCCAGCAGCCAAGATGCCGTGGGCACTGAAGCTTTCTTT. Translation gives CASSQDAVGTEAFF. The chain has TRBV4-2 and TRBJ1-1; D remains unclear. Germline loops: CDR1 LGHNA, CDR2 YNFKEQ. This CDR3 region has 14 residues. V was clipped by 0 bases and J by 4 bases, with 9 bases between them.